These T cell receptor beta chains were read from a single sample in a study of cytomegalovirus exposure and HLA in healthy donors. Only in-frame clones appear in the TCRdb table, and some are missing; sequencing was by immunoSEQ multiplex PCR. The sample carries more than 250,000 clones, about nine tenths recorded once. Sequenced input: PBMCs. These receptors were taken from a woman aged 18-29 years in good health and CMV-seronegative. Each CDR3 is given with its conserved first and last residue. The order of the fields is V gene, D gene, J gene, clone size, CDR3 DNA, CDR3 protein. D genes are given only for firm matches. Part of the rows lack a size; the others show once, few, many or a class for expanded clones.

V gene: TRBV5-1; D gene: TRBD1; J gene: TRBJ1-5; clone size: NA; CDR3 DNA: TGCGCCAGCAGCGTCACAGGGGACCCCAATCAGCCCCAGCATTTT; CDR3 protein: CASSVTGDPNQPQHF
V gene: TRBV5-1; D gene: NA; J gene: TRBJ2-1; clone size: NA; CDR3 DNA: TGCGCCAGCAGCTTGGCCCCGATTAGGAGCTCCTACAATGAGCAGTTCTTC; CDR3 protein: CASSLAPIRSSYNEQFF
V gene: TRBV7-2; D gene: TRBD2; J gene: TRBJ2-7; clone size: NA; CDR3 DNA: TGTGCCAGCAGCGCCTCGACTAGCGTCGAGCAGTACTTC; CDR3 protein: CASSASTSVEQYF
V gene: TRBV28; D gene: NA; J gene: TRBJ2-7; clone size: NA; CDR3 DNA: TGTGCCAGCGGGAGGGGGACCCACTACGAGCAGTACTTC; CDR3 protein: CASGRGTHYEQYF
V gene: TRBV4-2; D gene: NA; J gene: TRBJ2-7; clone size: once; CDR3 DNA: TGTGCCAGCAGCCAAGATTTGGGGGACTTGGCCAGATCCTACGAGCAGTACTTC; CDR3 protein: CASSQDLGDLARSYEQYF
V gene: TRBV13; D gene: TRBD2; J gene: TRBJ2-7; clone size: NA; CDR3 DNA: TGTGCCAGCAGCTTAGCATCCACGGGACTAGGTCCCTACGAGCAGTACTTC; CDR3 protein: CASSLASTGLGPYEQYF
V gene: TRBV5-4; D gene: TRBD1; J gene: TRBJ2-2; clone size: NA; CDR3 DNA: TGTGCCAGCAGCTCGACAGGGACGGGCACCGGGGAGCTGTTTTTT; CDR3 protein: CASSSTGTGTGELFF
V gene: TRBV5-6; D gene: NA; J gene: TRBJ2-1; clone size: NA; CDR3 DNA: TGTGCCAGCAGCAAATACAGCAATGAGCAGTTCTTC; CDR3 protein: CASSKYSNEQFF
V gene: TRBV29-1; D gene: NA; J gene: TRBJ1-2; clone size: NA; CDR3 DNA: TGCAGCGTTGCCGGGACACCGGTCTATGGCTACACCTTC; CDR3 protein: CSVAGTPVYGYTF
V gene: TRBV7-2; D gene: TRBD2; J gene: TRBJ2-1; clone size: NA; CDR3 DNA: TGTGCCAGCAGCCCTCGGACTAGGAGGGATGAGCAGTTCTTC; CDR3 protein: CASSPRTRRDEQFF
V gene: TRBV5-6; D gene: NA; J gene: TRBJ2-7; clone size: NA; CDR3 DNA: TGTGCCAGCAGCTTGGGTGACAACGAGCAGTACTTC; CDR3 protein: CASSLGDNEQYF
V gene: TRBV5-4; D gene: NA; J gene: TRBJ2-7; clone size: NA; CDR3 DNA: TGTGCCAGCAGCTTGGTCGGGAGCGGCTCGTACGAGCAGTACTTC; CDR3 protein: CASSLVGSGSYEQYF
V gene: TRBV10-3; D gene: NA; J gene: TRBJ1-5; clone size: NA; CDR3 DNA: TGTGCCATTGGGCTTAGCAATCAGCCCCAGCATTTT; CDR3 protein: CAIGLSNQPQHF
V gene: TRBV6-1; D gene: TRBD1; J gene: TRBJ2-7; clone size: NA; CDR3 DNA: TGTGCCACCACGCAGGGACAGATCTTCTACGAGCAGTACTTC; CDR3 protein: CATTQGQIFYEQYF
V gene: TRBV18; D gene: TRBD2; J gene: TRBJ2-7; clone size: NA; CDR3 DNA: TGTGCCAGCTCACCCACGGGACTAGCGACCTACGAGCAGTACTTC; CDR3 protein: CASSPTGLATYEQYF
V gene: TRBV25-1; D gene: TRBD2; J gene: TRBJ2-1; clone size: few; CDR3 DNA: TGTGCCAGCAGTGCCAGACTAGCGAGAACCTACAATGAGCAGTTCTTC; CDR3 protein: CASSARLARTYNEQFF